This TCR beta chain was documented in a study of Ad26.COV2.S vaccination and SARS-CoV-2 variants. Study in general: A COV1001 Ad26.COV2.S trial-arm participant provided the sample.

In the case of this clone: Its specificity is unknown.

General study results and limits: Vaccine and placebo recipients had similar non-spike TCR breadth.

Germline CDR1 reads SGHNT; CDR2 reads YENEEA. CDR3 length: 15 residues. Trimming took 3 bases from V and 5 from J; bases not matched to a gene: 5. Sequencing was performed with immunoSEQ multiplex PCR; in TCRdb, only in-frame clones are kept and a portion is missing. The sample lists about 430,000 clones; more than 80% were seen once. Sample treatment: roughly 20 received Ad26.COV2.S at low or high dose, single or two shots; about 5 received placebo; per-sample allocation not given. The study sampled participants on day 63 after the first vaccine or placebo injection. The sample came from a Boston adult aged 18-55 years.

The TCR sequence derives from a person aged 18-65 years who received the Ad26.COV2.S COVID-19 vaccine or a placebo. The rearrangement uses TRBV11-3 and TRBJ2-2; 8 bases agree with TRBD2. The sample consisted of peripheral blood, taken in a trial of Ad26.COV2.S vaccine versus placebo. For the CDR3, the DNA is TGTGCCAGCAGCTTTAGCGGGATTGAAACCGGGGAGCTGTTTTTT. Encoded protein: CASSFSGIETGELFF.